This T cell receptor (beta chain) derives from a study of cytomegalovirus exposure and HLA in healthy donors. This clone turned up a few times. CDR1 and CDR2 from the germline V gene are SGHAT and FQNNGV. Trimming removed 11 bases from V and 1 base from J, with 13 bases in between. The CDR3 loop spans 13 amino acids. Researchers ran the PCR with 60 Vbeta and 13 Jbeta primers. Libraries were prepared by immunoSEQ multiplex PCR; TCRdb keeps only in-frame clonotypes and omits some of them. The sample has roughly 180,000 clones; about 9% are singletons. Sequencing input: PBMCs. V usage is TRBV11-2 and J usage is TRBJ2-3; D is possibly TRBD2 (5 bases). This sequence originates from a woman in her thirties in good health and CMV-seropositive. The CDR3 sequence is CASSSGGTDTQYF. The CDR3 nucleotides are TGTGCCTCTAGCAGTGGGGGCACAGATACGCAGTATTTT.